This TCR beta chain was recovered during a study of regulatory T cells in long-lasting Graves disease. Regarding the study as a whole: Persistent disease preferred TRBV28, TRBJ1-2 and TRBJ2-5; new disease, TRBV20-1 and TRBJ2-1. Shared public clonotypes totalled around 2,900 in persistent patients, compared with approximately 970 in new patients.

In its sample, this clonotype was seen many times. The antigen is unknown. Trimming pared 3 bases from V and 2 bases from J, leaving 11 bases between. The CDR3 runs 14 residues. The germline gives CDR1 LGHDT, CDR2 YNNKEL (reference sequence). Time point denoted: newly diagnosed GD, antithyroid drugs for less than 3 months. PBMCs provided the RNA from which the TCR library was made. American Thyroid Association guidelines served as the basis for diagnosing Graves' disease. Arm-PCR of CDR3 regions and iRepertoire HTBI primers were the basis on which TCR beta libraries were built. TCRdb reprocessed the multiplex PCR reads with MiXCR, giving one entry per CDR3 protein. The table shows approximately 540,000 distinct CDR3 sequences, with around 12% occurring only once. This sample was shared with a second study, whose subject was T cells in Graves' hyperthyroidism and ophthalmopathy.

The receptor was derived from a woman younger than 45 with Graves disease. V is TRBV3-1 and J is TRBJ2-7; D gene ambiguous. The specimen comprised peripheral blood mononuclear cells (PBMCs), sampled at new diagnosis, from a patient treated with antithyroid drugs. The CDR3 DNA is TGTGCCAGCAGCCATGCGTGGAGAACCTACGAGCAGTACTTC. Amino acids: CASSHAWRTYEQYF.